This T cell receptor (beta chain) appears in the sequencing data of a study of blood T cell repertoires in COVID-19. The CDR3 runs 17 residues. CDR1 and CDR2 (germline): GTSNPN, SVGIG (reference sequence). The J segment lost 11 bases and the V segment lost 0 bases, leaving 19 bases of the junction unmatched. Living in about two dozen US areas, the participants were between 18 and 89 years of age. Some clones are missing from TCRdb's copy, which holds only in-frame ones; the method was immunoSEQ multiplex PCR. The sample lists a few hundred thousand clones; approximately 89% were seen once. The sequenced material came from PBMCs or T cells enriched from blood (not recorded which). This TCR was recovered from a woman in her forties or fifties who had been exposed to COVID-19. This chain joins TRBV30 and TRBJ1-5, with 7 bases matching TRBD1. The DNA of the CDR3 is TGTGCCTGGAGTGTAGGGGCCGGGACAGAGCTCTCTGGGGCCCAGCATTTT. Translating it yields CAWSVGAGTELSGAQHF. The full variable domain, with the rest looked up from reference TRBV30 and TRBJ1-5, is SQTIHQWPATLVQPVGSPLSLECTVEGTSNPNLYWYRQAAGRGLQLLFYSVGIGQISSEVPQNLSASRPQDRQFILSSKKLLLSDSGFYLCAWSVGAGTELSGAQHFGDGTRLSIL.